Given below is one T cell receptor beta chain in context. The germline V gene encodes CDR1 LNHDA and CDR2 SQIVND (reference sequence). The CDR3 runs to 15 residues. V was pared by 5 bases and J by 0 bases, with 14 bases between. This sample was included in a study of T cell responses to AZD1222 COVID-19 vaccine. Here immunoSEQ multiplex PCR was the method, and the copy in TCRdb shows in-frame clones only, minus some. The table includes approximately 170,000 clones, roughly 92% detected once. The clonotype was recovered from an adult in good health. This chain joins TRBV19 and TRBJ2-7; either TRBD1 or TRBD2 may supply D (5 bases each). This material consisted of peripheral blood, taken on day 0 of AZD1222 vaccination. In DNA form, the CDR3 reads TGTGCCAGTAGTGCCTCGGGACGGGTCTCCTACGAGCAGTACTTC. This gives the protein CASSASGRVSYEQYF. The full variable domain, completed using reference TRBV19 and TRBJ2-7, is DGGITQSPKYLFRKEGQNVTLSCEQNLNHDAMYWYRQDPGQGLRLIYYSQIVNDFQKGDIAEGYSVSREKKESFPLTVTSAQKNPTAFYLCASSASGRVSYEQYFGPGTRLTVT.